The clone carrying this T cell receptor (beta chain) appeared a few times. These data belong to a study of patients with pleural tuberculosis. J gave up 1 base and V 3 bases, and 0 bases lay outside the gene matches. CDR1 and CDR2 from the germline V gene are GTSNPN and SVGIG (reference sequence). The CDR3 runs 14 residues. TCRdb reprocessed the reads via MiXCR and lists one record per CDR3 protein. The table lists about 29,000 distinct CDR3 sequences, under 20% of them singletons, with roughly 3.6% in the top ten. Sequencing input: peripheral blood. V usage is TRBV30 and J usage is TRBJ2-3; 11 positions match TRBD2. This TCR was sampled from a human donor with pleural tuberculosis. This CDR3 is CAWRLAGGTDTQYF. The CDR3 nucleotides read TGTGCCTGGAGACTAGCGGGGGGCACAGATACGCAGTATTTT.